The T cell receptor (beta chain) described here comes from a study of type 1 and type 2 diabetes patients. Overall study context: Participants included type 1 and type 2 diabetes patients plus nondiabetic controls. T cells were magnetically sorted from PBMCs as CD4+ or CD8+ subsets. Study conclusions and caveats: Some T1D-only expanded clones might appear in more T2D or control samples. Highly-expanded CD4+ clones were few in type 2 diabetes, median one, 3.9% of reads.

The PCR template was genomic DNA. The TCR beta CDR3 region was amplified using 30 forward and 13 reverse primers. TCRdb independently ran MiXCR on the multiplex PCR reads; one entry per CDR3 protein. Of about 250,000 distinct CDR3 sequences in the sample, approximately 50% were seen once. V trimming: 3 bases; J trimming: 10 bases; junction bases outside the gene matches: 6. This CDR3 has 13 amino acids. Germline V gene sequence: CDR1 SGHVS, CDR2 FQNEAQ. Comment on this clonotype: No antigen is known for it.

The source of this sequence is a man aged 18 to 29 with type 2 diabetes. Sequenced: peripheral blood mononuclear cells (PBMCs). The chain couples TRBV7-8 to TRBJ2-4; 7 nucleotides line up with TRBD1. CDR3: CASSFSGGRIQYF. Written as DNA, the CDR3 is TGTGCCAGCAGCTTTTCAGGGGGACGTATTCAGTACTTC.